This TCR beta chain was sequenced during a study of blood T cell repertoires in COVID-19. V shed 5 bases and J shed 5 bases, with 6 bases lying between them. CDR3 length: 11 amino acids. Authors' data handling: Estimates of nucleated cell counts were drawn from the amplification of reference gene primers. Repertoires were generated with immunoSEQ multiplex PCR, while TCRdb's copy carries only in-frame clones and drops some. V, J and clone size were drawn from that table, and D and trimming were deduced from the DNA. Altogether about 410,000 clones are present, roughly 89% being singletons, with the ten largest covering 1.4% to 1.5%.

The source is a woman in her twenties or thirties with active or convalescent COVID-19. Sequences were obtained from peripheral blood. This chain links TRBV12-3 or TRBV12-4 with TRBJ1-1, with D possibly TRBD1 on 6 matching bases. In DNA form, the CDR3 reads TGTGCCAGCAGTGGGACAACTGAAGCTTTCTTT. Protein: CASSGTTEAFF.